Following are 17 T cell receptor beta chains from one sample sequenced in a study of T cells in Graves' hyperthyroidism and ophthalmopathy. TCR beta CDR3 regions were amplified from RNA. The HTBI primer set served for first-round RT-PCR of the TCR CDR3. TCRdb re-called the multiplex PCR reads with MiXCR, one entry per CDR3 protein. The table shows roughly 700,000 distinct CDR3 sequences, with 35% occurring only once. Sequencing used blood. These receptors were obtained from a woman aged 35 to 49 with Graves' hyperthyroidism.

This rearrangement joins TRBV6-5 to TRBJ2-5, with 15 bases lining up with TRBD2. Germline V gene lookup returns CDR1 MNHEY and CDR2 SVGAGI. The CDR3 extends over 16 amino acids. The J segment lost 4 bases and the V segment lost 5 bases, leaving 5 bases of the junction unmatched. The CDR3 nucleotides are TGTGCCAGCAGTGGACTAGCGGGAGGGGGTTTAGAGACCCAGTACTTC. Translated, it gives CASSGLAGGGLETQYF.

This chain connects TRBV11-3 to TRBJ1-1; 8 positions agree with TRBD1. The CDR3 runs to 15 residues. Germline V lookup: CDR1 SGHNT, CDR2 YENEEA. With 5 bases clipped from V and 0 bases from J, the junction kept 5 bases outside the gene matches. CDR3 bases: TGTGCCAGCAGCACTCCAGGGGGCTTGAACACTGAAGCTTTCTTT. Protein: CASSTPGGLNTEAFF. Drawing the rest from reference TRBV11-3 and TRBJ1-1, the complete variable domain is EAGVVQSPRYKIIEKKQPVAFWCNPISGHNTLYWYLQNLGQGPELLIRYENEEAVDDSQLPKDRFSAERLKGVDSTLKIQPAELGDSAVYLCASSTPGGLNTEAFFGQGTRLTVV.

The sample holds many counts of this clonotype. The V call is TRBV10-3, the J call TRBJ2-7; 7 bases are a match to TRBD1. J lost 7 bases, V lost 10 bases, and 7 bases had no gene match. Germline V gives CDR1 ENHRY, CDR2 SYGVKD. The CDR3 has 11 amino acids. The CDR3: CATATGPEQYF. CDR3 nucleotide sequence: TGTGCCACCGCGACAGGGCCTGAGCAGTACTTC.

The genes are TRBV12-3 or TRBV12-4 and TRBJ1-5, with D possibly being TRBD1 (5 bases). This CDR3 contains 13 residues. V was pared by 8 bases and J by 9 bases, with 17 bases between. As DNA, the CDR3 is TGTGCCAGCCTTGCATCCGGGGCAGGGCCCCAGCATTTT. Its translation: CASLASGAGPQHF.

The chain links TRBV6-1 to TRBJ2-7; maybe TRBD1 (6 bases). The CDR3 has 14 amino acids. Germline V lookup: CDR1 MNHNS, CDR2 SASEGT. Trimming cost V 7 bases and J 2 bases, with 15 bases left between them. CDR3 amino acids: CASTASRGPYEQYF. In DNA form, the CDR3 reads TGTGCCAGCACCGCGAGCAGGGGCCCCTACGAGCAGTACTTC.

The V call is TRBV7-3, the J call TRBJ2-3; 8 bases are a match to TRBD2. The CDR3 length is 14 residues. J gave up 6 bases and V 6 bases, and 8 bases lay outside the gene matches. Germline CDR1 SGHTA, CDR2 FQGTGA. The CDR3 sequence is CASSSGGAMDTQYF. The CDR3 DNA is TGTGCCAGCAGTTCCGGGGGGGCCATGGATACGCAGTATTTT.

This clonotype occurred a few times. This chain uses TRBV5-4 with TRBJ2-7; 7 bases are shared with TRBD2. The length of the CDR3 is 15 residues. Trimming took 4 bases from V and 2 from J; bases not matched to a gene: 9. Germline CDR1 reads SGHNT; CDR2 reads YYREEE (reference sequence). The CDR3: CASSLGLKGPYEQYF. In DNA form, the CDR3 reads TGTGCCAGCAGCCTGGGACTAAAGGGGCCCTACGAGCAGTACTTC.

The J gene is TRBJ1-5, the V gene TRBV7-9, with D maybe TRBD1 (5 bases). The ends were cut back, 5 bases at V and 0 bases at J, with 14 bases in the middle. CDR3 size: 16 residues. Looked up from germline, CDR1 is SEHNR and CDR2 is FQNEAQ (reference sequence). The CDR3 protein is CASSQQAGYSNQPQHF. The CDR3 DNA follows: TGTGCCAGCAGCCAACAGGCGGGATATAGCAATCAGCCCCAGCATTTT. The full variable domain, in which reference TRBV7-9 and TRBJ1-5 provide the parts outside the CDR3, is DTGVSQNPRHKITKRGQNVTFRCDPISEHNRLYWYRQTLGQGPEFLTYFQNEAQLEKSRLLSDRFSAERPKGSFSTLEIQRTEQGDSAMYLCASSQQAGYSNQPQHFGDGTRLSIL.

This chain joins TRBV7-2 and TRBJ1-2, with D perhaps TRBD1 (6 bases). V was trimmed by 5 bases and J by 6 bases, leaving 13 bases between them. CDR3 size: 13 residues. Germline-derived CDR1 and CDR2 are SGHTA and FQGNSA. The DNA of the CDR3 is TGTGCCAGCAGCGGAGGGGGTAGGGATGGCTACACCTTC. It translates to CASSGGGRDGYTF.

The chain joins TRBV20-1 to TRBJ1-1; possibly TRBD1 for D (5 bases). V dropped 4 bases and J dropped 3 bases, with 21 bases sitting between them. The length of the CDR3 is 16 residues. Germline-derived CDR1 and CDR2 are DFQATT and SNEGSKA (reference sequence). CDR3: CSANEDLEGFDTEAFF. The CDR3 bases are TGCAGTGCTAATGAGGACCTAGAGGGGTTTGACACTGAAGCTTTCTTT.

Of note for this clonotype: One end of the junction varies from germline; a read error may be responsible. The V call is TRBV10-3, the J call TRBJ2-7, with 9 bases fitting TRBD1. There are 17 residues in the CDR3. The germline gives CDR1 ENHRY, CDR2 SYGVKD. The CDR3 region has the DNA TGTGCCAGCAGTTACTCGACAGGGGGTCGACTCTCCTACGAGCAGTACTTC. Its translation is CASSYSTGGRLSYEQYF.

There are many counts of this clonotype. The chain is built from TRBV9 and TRBJ1-2; unclear D gene. V was clipped by 4 bases and J by 6 bases, with 10 bases between them. There are 12 residues in the CDR3. Germline V gene lookup returns CDR1 SGDLS and CDR2 YYNGEE. The CDR3 region has the DNA TGTGCCAGCAGCCCCGGTCGGAATGGCTACACCTTC. Encoded protein: CASSPGRNGYTF.

This clonotype was counted a few times. Here the CDR3 reads CASSAPPDGGRYEQYF. The CDR3 bases are TGTGCCAGCAGCGCACCCCCAGATGGGGGCCGCTACGAGCAGTACTTC. The chain recombines TRBV12-3 or TRBV12-4 with TRBJ2-7, with a weak D call TRBD1 (6 bases). The CDR3 is 16 amino acids. V gave up 6 bases and J gave up 3 bases, with 21 bases separating them.

The J gene is TRBJ1-2, the V gene TRBV29-1; 8 bases align to TRBD1. There are 14 residues in the CDR3. V was clipped by 6 bases and J by 0 bases; unmatched bases: 6. Germline V lookup: CDR1 SQVTM, CDR2 ANQGSEA. CDR3 nucleotides: TGCAGCGTGGGTCCGGGACAGGCTAACTATGGCTACACCTTC. It is translated as CSVGPGQANYGYTF.

Only a few counts were recorded for this clonotype. The rearrangement links TRBV28 to TRBJ2-7; tentative D call: TRBD1 (6 bases). Germline V CDR1 and CDR2: MDHEN, SYDVKM. The CDR3 is 15 amino acids. V lost 5 bases and J lost 5, with 19 bases in between. The CDR3 protein is CASSPPVRGINEQYF. CDR3 nucleotide sequence: TGTGCCAGCAGTCCCCCCGTCAGGGGCATCAACGAGCAGTACTTC.

This clonotype has ten or more counts. This chain connects TRBV20-1 to TRBJ2-7; TRBD1 might be the D (5 bases). Germline V lookup: CDR1 DFQATT, CDR2 SNEGSKA (reference sequence). Trimming took 6 bases from V and 5 from J, leaving 14 bases between them. The CDR3 runs 12 residues. The CDR3 sequence is CSALLRVDEQYF. As DNA, the CDR3 is TGCAGTGCCCTACTCAGGGTGGACGAGCAGTACTTC.

This clonotype was observed a single time. Possible read error: a much larger clone is one base away. The chain uses TRBV7-2 and TRBJ2-5; 7 bases line up with TRBD1. The length of the CDR3 is 17 residues. Germline CDR1 and CDR2: SGHTA and FQGNSA. Trimming took 2 bases from V and 9 from J; bases not matched to a gene: 18. CDR3 loop: CASSLSLTTGHEVPQYF. The CDR3 DNA reads as TGTGCCAGCAGCTTATCCCTAACGACAGGGCATGAGGTGCCCCAGTACTTC.